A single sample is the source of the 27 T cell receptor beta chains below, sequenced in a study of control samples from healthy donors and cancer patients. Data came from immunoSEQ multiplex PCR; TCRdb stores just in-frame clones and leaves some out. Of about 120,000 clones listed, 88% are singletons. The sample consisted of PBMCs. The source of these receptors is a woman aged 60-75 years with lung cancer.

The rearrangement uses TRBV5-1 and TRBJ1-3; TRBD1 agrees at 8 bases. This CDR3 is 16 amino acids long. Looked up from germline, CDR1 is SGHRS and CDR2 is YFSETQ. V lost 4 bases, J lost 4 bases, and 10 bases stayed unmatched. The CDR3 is CASSLSGQAVGNTIYF. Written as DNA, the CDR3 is TGCGCCAGCAGCCTCTCGGGACAGGCGGTGGGAAACACCATATATTTT.

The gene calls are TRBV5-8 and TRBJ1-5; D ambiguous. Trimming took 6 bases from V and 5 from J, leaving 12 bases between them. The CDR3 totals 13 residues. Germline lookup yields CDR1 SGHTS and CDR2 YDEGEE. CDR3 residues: CASNRFQDQPQHF. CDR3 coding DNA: TGTGCCAGCAATAGGTTCCAAGATCAGCCCCAGCATTTT.

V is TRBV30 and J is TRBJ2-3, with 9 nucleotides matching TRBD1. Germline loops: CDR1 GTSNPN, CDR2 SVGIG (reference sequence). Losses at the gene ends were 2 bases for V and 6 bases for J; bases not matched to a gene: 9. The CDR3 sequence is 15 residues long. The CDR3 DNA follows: TGTGCCTGGAGTATCTGGACAGGGGCCCTCGATACGCAGTATTTT. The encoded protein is CAWSIWTGALDTQYF.

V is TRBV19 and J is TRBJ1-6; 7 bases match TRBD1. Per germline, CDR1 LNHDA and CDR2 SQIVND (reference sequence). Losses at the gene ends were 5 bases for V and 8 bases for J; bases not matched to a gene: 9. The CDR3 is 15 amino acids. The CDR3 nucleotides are TGTGCCAGTAGTTGGGGACAGCTCAGCGATTCACCCCTCCACTTT. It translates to CASSWGQLSDSPLHF.

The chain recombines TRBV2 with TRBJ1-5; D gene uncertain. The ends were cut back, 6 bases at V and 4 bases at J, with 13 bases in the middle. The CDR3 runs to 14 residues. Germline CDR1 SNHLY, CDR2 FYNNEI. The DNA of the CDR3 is TGTGCCAGCAGCGCAGCAGCGATAAATCAGCCCCAGCATTTT. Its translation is CASSAAAINQPQHF.

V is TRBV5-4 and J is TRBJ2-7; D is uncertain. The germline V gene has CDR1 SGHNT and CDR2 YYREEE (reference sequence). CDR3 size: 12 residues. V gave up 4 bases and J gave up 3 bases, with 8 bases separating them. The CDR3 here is CASSLDYYEQYF. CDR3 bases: TGTGCCAGCAGCCTGGATTACTACGAGCAGTACTTC.

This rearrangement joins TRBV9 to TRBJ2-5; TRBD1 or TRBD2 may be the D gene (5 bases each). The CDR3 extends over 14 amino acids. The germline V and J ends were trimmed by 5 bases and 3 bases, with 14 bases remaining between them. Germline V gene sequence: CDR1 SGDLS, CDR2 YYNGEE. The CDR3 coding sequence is TGTGCCAGCAGTGAGGGACGTCCGGAAGAGACCCAGTACTTC. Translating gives CASSEGRPEETQYF.

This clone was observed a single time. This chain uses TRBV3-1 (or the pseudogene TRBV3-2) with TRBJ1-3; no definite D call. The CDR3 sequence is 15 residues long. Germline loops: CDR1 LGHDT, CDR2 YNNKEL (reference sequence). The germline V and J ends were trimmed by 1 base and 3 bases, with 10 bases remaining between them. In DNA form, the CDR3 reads TGTGCCAGCAGCCAAGCGGGTATCCGTGGAAACACCATATATTTT. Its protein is CASSQAGIRGNTIYF.

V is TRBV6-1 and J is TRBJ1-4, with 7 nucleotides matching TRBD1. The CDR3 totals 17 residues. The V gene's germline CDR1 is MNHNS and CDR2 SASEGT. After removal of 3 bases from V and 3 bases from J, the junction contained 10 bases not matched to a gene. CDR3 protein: CASSDGGGGAANEKLFF. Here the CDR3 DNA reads TGTGCCAGCAGTGATGGGGGAGGGGGCGCGGCTAATGAAAAACTGTTTTTT.

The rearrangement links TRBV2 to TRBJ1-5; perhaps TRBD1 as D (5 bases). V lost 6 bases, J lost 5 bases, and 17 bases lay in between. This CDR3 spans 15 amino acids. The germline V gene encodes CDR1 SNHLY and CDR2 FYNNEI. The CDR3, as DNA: TGTGCCAGCAGGGCCAGGGACCTATTTGATCAGCCCCAGCATTTT. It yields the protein CASRARDLFDQPQHF.

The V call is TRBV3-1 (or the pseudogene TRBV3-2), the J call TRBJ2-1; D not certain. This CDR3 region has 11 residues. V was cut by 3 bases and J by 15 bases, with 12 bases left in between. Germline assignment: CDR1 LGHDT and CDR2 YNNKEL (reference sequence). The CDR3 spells CASSHGPVLFF. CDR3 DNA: TGTGCCAGCAGCCACGGACCGGTCCTGTTCTTC.

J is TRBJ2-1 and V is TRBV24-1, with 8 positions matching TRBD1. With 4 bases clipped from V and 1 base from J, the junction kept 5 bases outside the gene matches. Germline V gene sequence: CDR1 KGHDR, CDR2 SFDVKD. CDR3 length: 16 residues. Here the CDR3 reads CATSDGTGRSYNEQFF. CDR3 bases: TGTGCCACCAGTGACGGGACAGGTCGATCCTACAATGAGCAGTTCTTC.

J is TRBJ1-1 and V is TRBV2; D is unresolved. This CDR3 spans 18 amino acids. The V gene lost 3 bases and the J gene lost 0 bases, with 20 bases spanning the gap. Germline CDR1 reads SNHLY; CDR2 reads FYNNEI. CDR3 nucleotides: TGTGCCAGCAGTGATGACCTTGGCACACTACCCATGAACACTGAAGCTTTCTTT. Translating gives CASSDDLGTLPMNTEAFF.

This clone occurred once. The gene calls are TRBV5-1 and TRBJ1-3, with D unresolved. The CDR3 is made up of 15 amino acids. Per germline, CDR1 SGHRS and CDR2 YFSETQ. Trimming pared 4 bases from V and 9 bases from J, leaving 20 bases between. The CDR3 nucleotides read TGCGCCAGCAGCCTTTCAGGCGTAATCGGGAGCACCATATATTTT. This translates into CASSLSGVIGSTIYF.

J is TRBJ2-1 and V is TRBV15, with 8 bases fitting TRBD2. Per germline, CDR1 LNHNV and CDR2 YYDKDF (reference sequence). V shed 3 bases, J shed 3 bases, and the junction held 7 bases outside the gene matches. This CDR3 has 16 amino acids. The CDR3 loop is CATSSLSGEGYNEQFF. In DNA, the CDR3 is TGTGCCACCAGCAGTCTTAGCGGGGAAGGCTACAATGAGCAGTTCTTC.

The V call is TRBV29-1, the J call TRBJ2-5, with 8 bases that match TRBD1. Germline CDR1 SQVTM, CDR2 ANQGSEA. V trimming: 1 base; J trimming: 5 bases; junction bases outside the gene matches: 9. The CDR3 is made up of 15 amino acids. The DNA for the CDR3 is TGCAGCGTTGAAGGGGTCAGGGGGCGGCGTGAGACCCAGTACTTC. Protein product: CSVEGVRGRRETQYF.

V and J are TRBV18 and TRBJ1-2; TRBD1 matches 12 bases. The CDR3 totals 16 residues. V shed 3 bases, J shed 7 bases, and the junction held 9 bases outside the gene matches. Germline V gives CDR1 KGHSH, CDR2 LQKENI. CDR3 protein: CASSPQGGQGARGYTF. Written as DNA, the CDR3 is TGTGCCAGCTCACCCCAAGGGGGACAGGGGGCGCGTGGCTACACCTTC.

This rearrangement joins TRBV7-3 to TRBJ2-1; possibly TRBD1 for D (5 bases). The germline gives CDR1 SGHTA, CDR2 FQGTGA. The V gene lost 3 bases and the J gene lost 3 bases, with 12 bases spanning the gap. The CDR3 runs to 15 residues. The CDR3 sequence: CASSFSQGLYNEQFF. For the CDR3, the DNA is TGTGCCAGCAGCTTTAGTCAGGGTCTCTACAATGAGCAGTTCTTC.

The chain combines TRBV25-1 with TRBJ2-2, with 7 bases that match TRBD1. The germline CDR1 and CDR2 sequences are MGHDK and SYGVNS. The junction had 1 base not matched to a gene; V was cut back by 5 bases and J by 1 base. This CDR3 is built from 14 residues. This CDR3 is CASSWDRNTGELFF. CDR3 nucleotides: TGTGCCAGCAGTTGGGACAGGAACACCGGGGAGCTGTTTTTT.

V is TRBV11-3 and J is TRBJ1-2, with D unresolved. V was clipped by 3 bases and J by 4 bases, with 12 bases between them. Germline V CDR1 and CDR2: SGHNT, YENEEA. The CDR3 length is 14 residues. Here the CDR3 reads CASSLTQTSYGYTF. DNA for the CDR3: TGTGCCAGCAGCTTGACACAGACCAGCTATGGCTACACCTTC.

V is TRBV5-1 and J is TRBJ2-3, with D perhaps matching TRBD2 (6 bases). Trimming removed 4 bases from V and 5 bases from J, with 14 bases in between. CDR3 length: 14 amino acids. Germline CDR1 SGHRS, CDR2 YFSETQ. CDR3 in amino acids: CASSTVGGEDTQYF. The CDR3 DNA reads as TGCGCCAGCAGCACGGTGGGGGGTGAAGATACGCAGTATTTT.

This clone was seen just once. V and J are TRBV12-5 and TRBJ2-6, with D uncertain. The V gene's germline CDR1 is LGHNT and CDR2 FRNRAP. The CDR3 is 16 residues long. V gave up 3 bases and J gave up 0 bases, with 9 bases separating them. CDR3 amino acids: CASGLSWTSGANVLTF. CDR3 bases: TGTGCTAGTGGTTTATCATGGACCTCTGGGGCCAACGTCCTGACTTTC.

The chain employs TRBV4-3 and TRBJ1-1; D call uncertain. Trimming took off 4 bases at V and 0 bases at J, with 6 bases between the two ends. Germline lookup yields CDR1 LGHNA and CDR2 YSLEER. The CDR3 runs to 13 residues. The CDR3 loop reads CASSLGLNTEAFF. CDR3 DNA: TGCGCCAGCAGCCTCGGACTGAACACTGAAGCTTTCTTT.

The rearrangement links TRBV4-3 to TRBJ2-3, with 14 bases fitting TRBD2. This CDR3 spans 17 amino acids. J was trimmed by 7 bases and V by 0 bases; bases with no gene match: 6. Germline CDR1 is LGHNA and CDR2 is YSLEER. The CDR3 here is CASSQDRTSGGKNTQYF. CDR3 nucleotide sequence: TGCGCCAGCAGCCAAGACCGGACTAGCGGGGGGAAGAATACGCAGTATTTT.

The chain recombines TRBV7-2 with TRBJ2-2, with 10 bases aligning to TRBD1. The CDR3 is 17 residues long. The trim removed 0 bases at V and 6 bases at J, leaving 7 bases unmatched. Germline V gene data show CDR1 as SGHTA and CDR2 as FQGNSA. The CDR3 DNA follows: TGTGCCAGCAGCTTAGCCCCCCGGGACAGGGGTCCCGGGGAGCTGTTTTTT. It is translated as CASSLAPRDRGPGELFF.

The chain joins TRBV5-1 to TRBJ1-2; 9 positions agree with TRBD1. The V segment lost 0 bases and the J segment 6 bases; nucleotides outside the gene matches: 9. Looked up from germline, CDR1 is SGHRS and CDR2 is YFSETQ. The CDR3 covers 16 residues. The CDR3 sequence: CASSLDRDRESHGYTF. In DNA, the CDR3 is TGCGCCAGCAGCTTGGATAGGGACAGGGAAAGCCATGGCTACACCTTC.

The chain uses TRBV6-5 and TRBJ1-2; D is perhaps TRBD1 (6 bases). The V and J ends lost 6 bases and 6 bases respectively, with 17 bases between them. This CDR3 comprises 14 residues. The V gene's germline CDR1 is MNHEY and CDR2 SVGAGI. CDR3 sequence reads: CASSPGAGVDGYTF. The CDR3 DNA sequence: TGTGCCAGCAGCCCAGGAGCAGGGGTTGATGGCTACACCTTC.